This T cell receptor beta chain derives from a study of spatial heterogeneity in lung cancer. Time point denoted: sample taken at primary tumor resection. V gave up 2 bases and J gave up 3 bases, with 11 bases separating them. Germline V CDR1 and CDR2: SGHRS, YFSETQ. The CDR3 extends over 14 amino acids. The table lists this clonotype with many counts. TCRdb re-derived calls from the 5' RACE reads in MiXCR, one entry per CDR3 protein. The sample lists some 83,000 distinct CDR3 sequences; 7.5% to 9.5% were seen once. Sequencing was performed on PBMCs, taken at surgery. This clonotype was sampled from a male donor with early-stage non-small cell lung cancer. The chain links TRBV5-1 to TRBJ1-1; D unclear. DNA for the CDR3: TGCGCCAGCAGCTTCGCCCTCCTAGACACTGAAGCTTTCTTT. Translated, it gives CASSFALLDTEAFF.